This T cell receptor beta chain was retrieved from a study of cytomegalovirus exposure and HLA in healthy donors. Study-wide results and limits: When a later analysis was performed, an Asian-associated ancestry cluster reportedly had fewer N-insertions than the approximately 680-donor mean. Association of a missense DCLRE1C variant with TCR beta V- and J-gene trimming was reported in a later analysis. Follow-up analysis found HLA locus-dependent TCR association rates, highest for DRB1 and lowest for HLA-C. Per a prior analysis, the majority of TCR beta V segments were productive roughly 90% or roughly 30% of the time.

On this clone: The antigen is undetermined.

Researchers ran the PCR with 60 Vbeta and 13 Jbeta primers. Profiling relied on immunoSEQ multiplex PCR, and the TCRdb table lists in-frame clones only, not all of them. The table includes 160,000 or so clones, around four fifths detected once. Trimming removed 4 bases from V and 2 bases from J; junction bases left unmatched: 5. The V gene's germline CDR1 is SGDLS and CDR2 YYNGEE. This CDR3 region has 16 residues. The sample was PBMCs. The receptor comes from a male donor in good health and CMV-seronegative. This chain uses TRBV9 with TRBJ1-3, with 11 nucleotides matching TRBD1. CDR3 loop: CASSTGQGATGNTIYF. In nucleotides, the CDR3 is TGTGCCAGCAGCACCGGACAGGGGGCCACTGGAAACACCATATATTTT.